A selection of T cell receptor beta chains follows, all from one sample in a study of blood T cell repertoires in COVID-19. This table comes from immunoSEQ multiplex PCR, and its TCRdb copy is limited to in-frame clones, with some not included. The data show 150,000 to 200,000 clones, 75% to 90% seen once. The sequenced sample was peripheral blood. All receptors derive from a woman aged 60-70 years with acute or convalescent COVID-19. CDR3s leave out the opening cysteine and the closing phenylalanine or tryptophan. D genes are given only for firm matches.

j_call,v_call,d_call,cdr3_aa
TRBJ2-1,TRBV11-2,TRBD2,ASSLEREAYNEQF
TRBJ2-6,TRBV4-1,NA,ASSPQGAGSGANVLT
TRBJ2-3,TRBV6-6,TRBD1,ASSSGQGIGSDTQY
TRBJ1-2,TRBV3-1/TRBV3-2,NA,ASSQDGAPNYGYT
TRBJ2-1,TRBV5-5,TRBD1,ASRSDRAGSNEQF
TRBJ1-2,TRBV24-1,TRBD1,ATSDPRDRVFGYT
TRBJ1-1,TRBV2,NA,ASSLDTGMNTEAF
TRBJ2-5,TRBV5-4,NA,ASSPTAGTVETQY
TRBJ1-3,TRBV20-1,NA,STVSGNTIY
TRBJ1-2,TRBV28,TRBD1,ASSGQGFGYT
TRBJ2-7,TRBV6-6,NA,ASSYQEEGSEQY
TRBJ1-1,TRBV9,TRBD1,ASSVGDRVYMNTEAF
TRBJ2-1,TRBV5-1,NA,ASSFVAGSNEQF
TRBJ2-1,TRBV5-6,TRBD2,ASSSYSSGEQF
TRBJ1-3,TRBV3-1/TRBV3-2,NA,ASSQPTVSGNTIY
TRBJ1-4,TRBV5-4,NA,ASSASGVANEKLF
TRBJ2-2,TRBV5-4,TRBD1,ASRPGTANTGELF
TRBJ1-2,TRBV28,TRBD1,ASSHPGTGLKNYGYT
TRBJ2-1,TRBV3-1/TRBV3-2,TRBD2,ASSQGTSGSYEQF
TRBJ1-5,TRBV10-2,NA,ASYTPRYQPQH
TRBJ2-1,TRBV19,TRBD1,ASSSRDRGSYNEQF
TRBJ1-5,TRBV6-5,NA,ASSYSSGSNQPQH
TRBJ2-3,TRBV7-3,TRBD2,ASSLAGGPADTQY
TRBJ2-5,TRBV5-1,NA,ASSAGTFQETQY
TRBJ1-2,TRBV5-8,TRBD1,ASSLDREMSYT
TRBJ1-2,TRBV19,NA,ASTSVEANYGYT
TRBJ2-1,TRBV28,TRBD2,ASTTPGLADNEQF
TRBJ2-2,TRBV5-4,TRBD2,ASGASGRAGELF
TRBJ1-4,TRBV28,TRBD1,ASSLPPGGRLF
TRBJ1-2,TRBV9,NA,ASSVGGAYGYT
TRBJ2-1,TRBV19,TRBD2,ASSSGSGRVGEQF
TRBJ2-5,TRBV5-1,TRBD2,ASSVSSGPQETQY
TRBJ2-2,TRBV19,TRBD2,ATRPGGGTGELF
TRBJ2-1,TRBV7-3,TRBD2,ASSLHSGNNEQF
TRBJ2-3,TRBV5-5,TRBD2,ASSLGASGSADTQY
TRBJ1-6,TRBV2,NA,ASGQSHNSPLH
TRBJ1-5,TRBV19,NA,ASSILSQPQH
TRBJ1-6,TRBV2,TRBD1,ASSGRQGAGNSPLH
TRBJ1-2,TRBV19,NA,ASSIGQGHGYT
TRBJ1-1,TRBV5-1,TRBD1,ASSPSLDRGVTEAF
TRBJ2-7,TRBV6-5,TRBD1,ASSYSGTGNYEQY
TRBJ2-1,TRBV30,NA,AWSPSGEQF
TRBJ1-1,TRBV11-2,NA,ASSADRSPEAF
TRBJ2-3,TRBV5-1,NA,ASSPAASDTDTQY
TRBJ2-2,TRBV6-5,TRBD1,ASSRTGVTGELF
TRBJ2-5,TRBV2,NA,ASTPQETQY
TRBJ1-1,TRBV10-1,NA,ASSDPFGEAF
TRBJ2-7,TRBV12-3/TRBV12-4,NA,ASSRDISYEQY
TRBJ2-3,TRBV24-1,NA,ATSDPPGGTDTQY
TRBJ2-7,TRBV3-1/TRBV3-2,TRBD2,ASSWTSGSYEQY
TRBJ1-2,TRBV3-1/TRBV3-2,TRBD1,ATTTGGIGYT
TRBJ1-1,TRBV3-1/TRBV3-2,NA,ASSLHLEAEAF
TRBJ1-2,TRBV10-2,NA,ASRKQATYGYT